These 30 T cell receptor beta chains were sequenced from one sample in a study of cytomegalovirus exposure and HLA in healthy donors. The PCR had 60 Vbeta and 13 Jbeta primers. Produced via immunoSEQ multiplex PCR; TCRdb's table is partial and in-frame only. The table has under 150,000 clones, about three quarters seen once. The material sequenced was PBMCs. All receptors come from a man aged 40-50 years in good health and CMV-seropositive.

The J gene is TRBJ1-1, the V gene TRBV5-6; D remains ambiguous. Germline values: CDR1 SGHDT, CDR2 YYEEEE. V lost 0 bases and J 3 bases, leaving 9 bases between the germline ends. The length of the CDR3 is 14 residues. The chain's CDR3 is CASSLGQIDTEAFF. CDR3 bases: TGTGCCAGCAGCTTGGGGCAGATCGACACTGAAGCTTTCTTT. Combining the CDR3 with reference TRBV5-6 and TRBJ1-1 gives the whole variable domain DAGVTQSPTHLIKTRGQQVTLRCSPKSGHDTVSWYQQALGQGPQFIFQYYEEEERQRGNFPDRFSGHQFPNYSSELNVNALLLGDSALYLCASSLGQIDTEAFFGQGTRLTVV.

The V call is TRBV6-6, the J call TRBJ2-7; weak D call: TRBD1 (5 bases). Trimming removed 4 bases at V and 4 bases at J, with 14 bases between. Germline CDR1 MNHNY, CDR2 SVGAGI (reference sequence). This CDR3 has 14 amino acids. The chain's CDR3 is CASSSFAQGYEQYF. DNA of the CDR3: TGTGCCAGCAGTTCCTTCGCCCAGGGTTACGAGCAGTACTTC.

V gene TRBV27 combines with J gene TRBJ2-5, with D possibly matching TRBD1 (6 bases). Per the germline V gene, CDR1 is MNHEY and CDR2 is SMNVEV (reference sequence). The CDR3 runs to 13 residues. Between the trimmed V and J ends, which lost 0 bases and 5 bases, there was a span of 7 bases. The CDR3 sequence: CASSLSRGETQYF. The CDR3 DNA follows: TGTGCCAGCAGTTTATCAAGGGGGGAGACCCAGTACTTC.

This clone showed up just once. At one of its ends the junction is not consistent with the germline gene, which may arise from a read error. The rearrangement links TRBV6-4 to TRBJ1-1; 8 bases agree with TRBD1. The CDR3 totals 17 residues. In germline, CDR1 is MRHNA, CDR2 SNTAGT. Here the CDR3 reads CASSRESWTGLNPEAFF. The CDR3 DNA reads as TGTGCCAGCAGTCGCGAAAGCTGGACAGGGTTGAACCCTGAAGCTTTCTTT.

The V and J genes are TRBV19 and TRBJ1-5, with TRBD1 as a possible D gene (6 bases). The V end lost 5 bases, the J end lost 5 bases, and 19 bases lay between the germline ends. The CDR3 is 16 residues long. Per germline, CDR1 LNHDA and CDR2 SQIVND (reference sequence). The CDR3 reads CASSLLWGGADQPQHF. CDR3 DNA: TGTGCCAGTAGTCTCCTATGGGGGGGGGCGGATCAGCCCCAGCATTTT.

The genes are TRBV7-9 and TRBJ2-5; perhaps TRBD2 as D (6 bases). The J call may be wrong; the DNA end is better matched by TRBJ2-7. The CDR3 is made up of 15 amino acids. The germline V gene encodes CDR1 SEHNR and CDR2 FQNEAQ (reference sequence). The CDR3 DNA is TGTGCCAGCAGCCCAGGTTGGGGGGTGAGGAACGAGCAGTACTTC. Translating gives CASSPGWGVRNEQYF.

The CDR3 DNA reads TGTGCCTGGAGTACTAGCGTCGAGACCCAGTACTTC. It encodes CAWSTSVETQYF. The chain recombines TRBV30 with TRBJ2-5; 7 bases are shared with TRBD2. CDR3 length: 12 amino acids. Per germline, CDR1 GTSNPN and CDR2 SVGIG (reference sequence). Germline trimming cut 2 bases from V and 5 bases from J; bases unmatched to any gene: 2.

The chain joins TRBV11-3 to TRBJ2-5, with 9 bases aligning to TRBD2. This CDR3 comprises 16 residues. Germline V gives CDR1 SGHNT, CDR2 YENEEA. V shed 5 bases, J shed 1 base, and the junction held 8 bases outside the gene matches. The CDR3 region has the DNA TGTGCCAGCAGCGAGAGAGCGGGGGGAACCCAAGAGACCCAGTACTTC. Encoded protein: CASSERAGGTQETQYF.

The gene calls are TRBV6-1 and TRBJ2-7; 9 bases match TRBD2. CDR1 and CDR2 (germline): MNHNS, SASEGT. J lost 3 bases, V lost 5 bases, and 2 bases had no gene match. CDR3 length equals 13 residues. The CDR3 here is CASSLAGDYEQYF. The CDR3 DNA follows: TGTGCCAGCAGTTTAGCGGGAGACTACGAGCAGTACTTC.

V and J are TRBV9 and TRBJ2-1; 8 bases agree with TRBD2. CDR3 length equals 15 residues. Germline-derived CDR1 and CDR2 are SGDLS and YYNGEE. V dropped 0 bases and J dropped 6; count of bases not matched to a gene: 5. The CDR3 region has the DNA TGTGCCAGCAGCGTAGAAGCGGGAGTGATCAATGAGCAGTTCTTC. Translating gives CASSVEAGVINEQFF. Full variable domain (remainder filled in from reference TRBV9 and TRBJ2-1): DSGVTQTPKHLITATGQRVTLRCSPRSGDLSVYWYQQSLDQGLQFLIQYYNGEERAKGNILERFSAQQFPDLHSELNLSSLELGDSALYFCASSVEAGVINEQFFGPGTRLTVL.

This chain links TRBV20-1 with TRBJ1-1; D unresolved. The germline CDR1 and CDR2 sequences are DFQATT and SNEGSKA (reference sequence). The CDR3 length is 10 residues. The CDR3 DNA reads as TGCAGGGGTTCGGGAACTGAAGCTTTCTTT. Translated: CRGSGTEAFF.

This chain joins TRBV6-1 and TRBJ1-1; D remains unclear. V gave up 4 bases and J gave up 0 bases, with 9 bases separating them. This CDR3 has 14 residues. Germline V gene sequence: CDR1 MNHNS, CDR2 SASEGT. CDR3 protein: CASSVTRMNTEAFF. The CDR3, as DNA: TGTGCCAGCAGTGTGACACGCATGAACACTGAAGCTTTCTTT.

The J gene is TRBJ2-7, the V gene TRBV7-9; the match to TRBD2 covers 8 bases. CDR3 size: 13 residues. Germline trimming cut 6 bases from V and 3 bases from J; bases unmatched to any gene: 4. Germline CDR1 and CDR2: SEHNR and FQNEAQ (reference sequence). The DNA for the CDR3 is TGTGCCAGCAGTCCCGCGGGGGGCTACGAGCAGTACTTC. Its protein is CASSPAGGYEQYF.

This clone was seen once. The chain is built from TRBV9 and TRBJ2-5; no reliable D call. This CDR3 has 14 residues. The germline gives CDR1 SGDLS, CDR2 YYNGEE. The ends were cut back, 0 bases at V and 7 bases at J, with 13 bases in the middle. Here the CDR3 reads CASSVGLDPGTQYF. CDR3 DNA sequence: TGTGCCAGCAGCGTAGGCCTCGATCCGGGGACCCAGTACTTC.

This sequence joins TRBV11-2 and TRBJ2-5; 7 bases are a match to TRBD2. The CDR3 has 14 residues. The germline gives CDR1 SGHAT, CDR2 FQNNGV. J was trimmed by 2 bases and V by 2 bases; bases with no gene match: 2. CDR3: CASSLWGGQETQYF. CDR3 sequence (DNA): TGTGCCAGCAGCTTATGGGGGGGACAAGAGACCCAGTACTTC.

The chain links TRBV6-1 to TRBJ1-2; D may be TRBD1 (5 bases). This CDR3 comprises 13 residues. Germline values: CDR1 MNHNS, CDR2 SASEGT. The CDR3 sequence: CVIRSTVVAGYTF. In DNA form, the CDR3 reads TGTGTCATCAGATCGACAGTCGTGGCCGGCTACACCTTC.

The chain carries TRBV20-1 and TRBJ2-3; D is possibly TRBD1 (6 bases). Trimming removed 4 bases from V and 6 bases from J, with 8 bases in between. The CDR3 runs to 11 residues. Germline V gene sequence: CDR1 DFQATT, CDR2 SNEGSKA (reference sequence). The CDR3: CSATQGDTQYF. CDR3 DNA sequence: TGCAGTGCTACCCAGGGGGATACGCAGTATTTT.

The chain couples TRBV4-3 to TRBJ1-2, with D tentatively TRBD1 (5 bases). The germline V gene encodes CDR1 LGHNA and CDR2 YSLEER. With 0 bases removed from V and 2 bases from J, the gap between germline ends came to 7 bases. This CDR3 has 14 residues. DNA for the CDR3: TGCGCCAGCAGCCAAGACCCAGGGAACTATGGCTACACCTTC. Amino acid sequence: CASSQDPGNYGYTF.

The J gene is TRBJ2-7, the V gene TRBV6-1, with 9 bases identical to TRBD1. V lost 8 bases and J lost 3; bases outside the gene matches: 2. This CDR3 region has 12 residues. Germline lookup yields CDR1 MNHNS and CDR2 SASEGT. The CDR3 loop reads CASSGQGYEQYF. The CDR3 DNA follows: TGTGCCAGCTCGGGACAGGGCTACGAGCAGTACTTC.

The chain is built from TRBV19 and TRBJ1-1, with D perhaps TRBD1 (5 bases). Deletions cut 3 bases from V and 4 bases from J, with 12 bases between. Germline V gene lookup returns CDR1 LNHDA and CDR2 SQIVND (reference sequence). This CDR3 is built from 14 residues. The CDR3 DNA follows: TGTGCCAGTAGTATGAAGGGGTTTCGCACTGAAGCTTTCTTT. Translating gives CASSMKGFRTEAFF. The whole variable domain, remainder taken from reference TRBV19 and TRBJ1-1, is DGGITQSPKYLFRKEGQNVTLSCEQNLNHDAMYWYRQDPGQGLRLIYYSQIVNDFQKGDIAEGYSVSREKKESFPLTVTSAQKNPTAFYLCASSMKGFRTEAFFGQGTRLTVV.

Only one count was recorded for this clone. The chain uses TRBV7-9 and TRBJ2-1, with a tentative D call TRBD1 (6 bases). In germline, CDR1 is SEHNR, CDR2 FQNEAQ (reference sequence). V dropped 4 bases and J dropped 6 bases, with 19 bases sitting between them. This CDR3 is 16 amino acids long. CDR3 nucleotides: TGTGCCAGCAGCTCCGACAGGACCATCCTCATCAATGAGCAGTTCTTC. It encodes CASSSDRTILINEQFF.

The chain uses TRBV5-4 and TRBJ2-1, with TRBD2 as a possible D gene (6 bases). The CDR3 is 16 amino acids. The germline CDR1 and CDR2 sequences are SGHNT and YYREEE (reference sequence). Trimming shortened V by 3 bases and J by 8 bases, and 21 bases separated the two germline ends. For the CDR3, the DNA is TGTGCCAGCAGCTCTATTGGCGGGAAAGAATTGTATGAGCAGTTCTTC. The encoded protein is CASSSIGGKELYEQFF.

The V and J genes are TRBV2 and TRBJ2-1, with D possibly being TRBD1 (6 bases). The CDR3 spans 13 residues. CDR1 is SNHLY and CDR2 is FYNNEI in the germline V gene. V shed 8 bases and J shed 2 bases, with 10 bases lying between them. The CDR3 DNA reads TGTGCCAGCCCGGGGACACCCTACAATGAGCAGTTCTTC. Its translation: CASPGTPYNEQFF. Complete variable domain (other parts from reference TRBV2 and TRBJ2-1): EPEVTQTPSHQVTQMGQEVILRCVPISNHLYFYWYRQILGQKVEFLVSFYNNEISEKSEIFDDQFSVERPDGSNFTLKIRSTKLEDSAMYFCASPGTPYNEQFFGPGTRLTVL.

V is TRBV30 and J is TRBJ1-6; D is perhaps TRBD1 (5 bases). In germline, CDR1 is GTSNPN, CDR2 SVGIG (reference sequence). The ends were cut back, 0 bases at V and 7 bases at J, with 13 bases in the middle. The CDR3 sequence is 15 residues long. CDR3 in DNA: TGTGCCTGGAGTGTACTGGGGCGGCGGAATTCACCCCTCCACTTT. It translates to CAWSVLGRRNSPLHF.

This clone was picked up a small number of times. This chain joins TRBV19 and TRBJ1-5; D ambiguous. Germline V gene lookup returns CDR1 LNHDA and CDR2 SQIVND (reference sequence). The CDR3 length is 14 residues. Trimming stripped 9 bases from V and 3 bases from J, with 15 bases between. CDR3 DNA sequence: TGTGCCAGCGCAGTAAGTCCCGCCAATCAGCCCCAGCATTTT. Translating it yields CASAVSPANQPQHF.

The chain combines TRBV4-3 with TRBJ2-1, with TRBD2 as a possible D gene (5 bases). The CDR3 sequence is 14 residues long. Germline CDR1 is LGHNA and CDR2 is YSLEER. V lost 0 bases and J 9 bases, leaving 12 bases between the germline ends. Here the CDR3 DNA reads TGCGCCAGCAGCCAAGATGCTTTGGGGAGTGAGCAGTTCTTC. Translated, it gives CASSQDALGSEQFF.

CDR3 amino acids: CASSVIADANTGELFF. The CDR3 DNA sequence: TGTGCCAGCAGTGTCATAGCAGACGCGAACACCGGGGAGCTGTTTTTT. The chain joins TRBV2 to TRBJ2-2; unclear D gene. The CDR3 is made up of 16 amino acids. Per germline, CDR1 SNHLY and CDR2 FYNNEI. V lost 4 bases to trimming and J lost 0 bases, with 12 bases between them. The variable domain in full, completed from reference TRBV2 and TRBJ2-2, reads EPEVTQTPSHQVTQMGQEVILRCVPISNHLYFYWYRQILGQKVEFLVSFYNNEISEKSEIFDDQFSVERPDGSNFTLKIRSTKLEDSAMYFCASSVIADANTGELFFGEGSRLTVL.

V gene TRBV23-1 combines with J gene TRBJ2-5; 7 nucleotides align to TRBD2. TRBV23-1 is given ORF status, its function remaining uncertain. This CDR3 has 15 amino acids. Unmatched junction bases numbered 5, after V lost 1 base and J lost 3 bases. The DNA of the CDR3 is TGCGCCAGCAGTCAATATCCAGGGAGGGAAGAGACCCAGTACTTC. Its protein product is CASSQYPGREETQYF.

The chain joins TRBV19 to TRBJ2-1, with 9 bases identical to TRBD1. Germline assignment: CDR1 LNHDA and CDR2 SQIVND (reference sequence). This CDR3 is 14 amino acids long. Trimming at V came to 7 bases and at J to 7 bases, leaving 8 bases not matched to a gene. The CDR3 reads CASNQPGQGNEQFF. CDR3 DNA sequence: TGTGCCAGTAATCAACCGGGACAGGGAAATGAGCAGTTCTTC.

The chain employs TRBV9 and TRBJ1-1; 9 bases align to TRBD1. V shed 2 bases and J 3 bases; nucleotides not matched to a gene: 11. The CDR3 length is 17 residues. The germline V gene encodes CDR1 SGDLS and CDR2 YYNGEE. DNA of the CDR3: TGTGCCAGCAGCGTGGGACAGGGAGGAAATTGGTACACTGAAGCTTTCTTT. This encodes CASSVGQGGNWYTEAFF.